The 24 T cell receptor beta chains below all came from one sample that was sequenced in a study of T cell changes during pregnancy in multiple sclerosis. Data came from immunoSEQ multiplex PCR; TCRdb stores just in-frame clones and leaves some out. Here the sample spans around 52,000 clones, around 92% being singletons. Specimen: CD4+ T cells from peripheral blood mononuclear cells, collected after pregnancy. The receptors were sampled from a female donor in good health, enrolled as a control in a pregnancy study.

The rearrangement links TRBV10-3 to TRBJ2-7; 8 bases line up with TRBD2. CDR3 length: 11 amino acids. J gave up 8 bases and V 6 bases, and 3 bases lay outside the gene matches. Germline values: CDR1 ENHRY, CDR2 SYGVKD. CDR3 protein: CAISPGGKQYF. The CDR3 bases are TGTGCCATCAGCCCGGGGGGGAAGCAGTACTTC.

The chain uses TRBV5-1 and TRBJ2-2; 7 bases are shared with TRBD2. Germline V gene data show CDR1 as SGHRS and CDR2 as YFSETQ. This CDR3 has 16 residues. Trimming cost V 4 bases and J 0 bases; bases outside gene matches: 6. As DNA, the CDR3 is TGCGCCAGCAGCCCATCGGGGGGTTCGAACACCGGGGAGCTGTTTTTT. Residues: CASSPSGGSNTGELFF. Combining the CDR3 with reference TRBV5-1 and TRBJ2-2 gives the whole variable domain KAGVTQTPRYLIKTRGQQVTLSCSPISGHRSVSWYQQTPGQGLQFLFEYFSETQRNKGNFPGRFSGRQFSNSRSEMNVSTLELGDSALYLCASSPSGGSNTGELFFGEGSRLTVL.

This clone was seen only once. For the CDR3, the DNA is TGTGCCAGTAGTGTATCGGGGGGCATTCAGTACTTC. This encodes CASSVSGGIQYF. This chain joins TRBV19 and TRBJ2-4; 7 bases fit TRBD2. There are 12 residues in the CDR3. Germline trimming cut 5 bases from V and 9 bases from J; bases unmatched to any gene: 4. Germline values: CDR1 LNHDA, CDR2 SQIVND (reference sequence).

V gene TRBV11-1 combines with J gene TRBJ2-2; D gene unclear. CDR1 and CDR2 (germline): SGHAT, FQDESV (reference sequence). The CDR3 spans 12 residues. The V end lost 5 bases, the J end lost 7 bases, and 8 bases lay between the germline ends. The CDR3 is CASSDLDGELFF. In DNA form, the CDR3 reads TGTGCCAGCAGCGATCTAGACGGGGAGCTGTTTTTT.

The V and J genes are TRBV28 and TRBJ1-4; TRBD1 matches at 7 bases. The CDR3 is 15 residues long. Germline CDR1 is MDHEN and CDR2 is SYDVKM. Trimming took 3 bases from V and 8 from J; bases not matched to a gene: 9. CDR3 bases: TGTGCCAGCAGTTTTCAGGGGGGTCGGCGAGAAAAACTGTTTTTT. The encoded protein is CASSFQGGRREKLFF.

The chain is built from TRBV5-6 and TRBJ2-5, with 12 bases fitting TRBD2. Germline V lookup: CDR1 SGHDT, CDR2 YYEEEE. The CDR3 is made up of 16 amino acids. The V and J ends lost 4 bases and 2 bases, in that order; junction bases with no gene match: 6. CDR3 nucleotides: TGTGCCAGCAGCCGGACTAGCGGGGCGCATCAAGAGACCCAGTACTTC. This gives the protein CASSRTSGAHQETQYF.

The V gene is TRBV4-3, the J gene TRBJ1-6, with D possibly matching TRBD1 (6 bases). The germline CDR1 and CDR2 sequences are LGHNA and YSLEER. The CDR3 length is 16 residues. V gave up 0 bases and J gave up 10 bases, with 16 bases separating them. The CDR3 region is CASSQETGPTGSPLHF. The CDR3 region has the DNA TGCGCCAGCAGCCAAGAGACAGGCCCTACGGGATCACCCCTCCACTTT.

The V call is TRBV5-1, the J call TRBJ1-5; TRBD1 is a possible D gene (5 bases). V was clipped by 0 bases and J by 3 bases, with 10 bases between them. CDR1 and CDR2 from the germline V gene are SGHRS and YFSETQ. The CDR3 contains 15 residues. DNA for the CDR3: TGCGCCAGCAGCTTGGACGGGACTTTCAATCAGCCCCAGCATTTT. Amino acid sequence: CASSLDGTFNQPQHF.

The V gene is TRBV18, the J gene TRBJ1-2; a possible D gene is TRBD1 (6 bases). The length of the CDR3 is 15 residues. Per the germline V gene, CDR1 is KGHSH and CDR2 is LQKENI. V was trimmed by 2 bases and J by 2 bases, leaving 12 bases between them. CDR3 amino acids: CASSPGRGTNYGYTF. CDR3 in DNA: TGTGCCAGCTCACCAGGCAGGGGAACGAACTATGGCTACACCTTC.

The chain employs TRBV2 and TRBJ1-1; 8 bases line up with TRBD1. The CDR3 length is 14 residues. Germline-derived CDR1 and CDR2 are SNHLY and FYNNEI. The V and J ends lost 6 bases and 2 bases, in that order; junction bases with no gene match: 5. The CDR3, as DNA: TGTGCCAGCAGCAAGACAGGGGAAAACACTGAAGCTTTCTTT. This codes for CASSKTGENTEAFF.

The J gene is TRBJ1-5, the V gene TRBV7-2, with a weak D call TRBD1 (5 bases). Germline assignment: CDR1 SGHTA and CDR2 FQGNSA. Trimming pared 7 bases from V and 3 bases from J, leaving 16 bases between. The CDR3 contains 15 residues. The CDR3 here is CASNQQVSANQPQHF. CDR3 bases: TGTGCCAGCAACCAACAGGTGTCCGCCAATCAGCCCCAGCATTTT.

V gene TRBV25-1 combines with J gene TRBJ2-7; D is uncertain. CDR1 and CDR2 from the germline V gene are MGHDK and SYGVNS. Trimming cost V 5 bases and J 3 bases, with 5 bases left between them. The CDR3 runs to 11 residues. CDR3 sequence (DNA): TGTGCCAGCAGTACTTACTACGAGCAGTACTTC. This sequence encodes CASSTYYEQYF.

The gene calls are TRBV18 and TRBJ2-7, with a possible D match to TRBD2 (6 bases). The CDR3 is 14 residues long. Germline V gene sequence: CDR1 KGHSH, CDR2 LQKENI. Trimming took off 1 base at V and 6 bases at J, with 13 bases between the two ends. The CDR3 DNA sequence: TGTGCCAGCTCACCACGGATGGGGGGTCGCGAGCAGTACTTC. This encodes CASSPRMGGREQYF.

V gene TRBV5-1 combines with J gene TRBJ1-6; D unresolved. The V and J ends lost 2 bases and 7 bases respectively, with 10 bases between them. This CDR3 contains 14 residues. CDR1 is SGHRS, CDR2 YFSETQ, per germline. The CDR3 region has the DNA TGCGCCAGCAGCTTCGCGGAGGCCAATTCACCCCTCCACTTT. Its translation is CASSFAEANSPLHF.

This chain joins TRBV29-1 and TRBJ1-1; TRBD1 matches at 8 bases. J was trimmed by 7 bases and V by 4 bases; bases with no gene match: 11. The germline gives CDR1 SQVTM, CDR2 ANQGSEA. This CDR3 has 14 amino acids. The CDR3: CSVVERTGRLEAFF. The CDR3 nucleotides are TGCAGCGTTGTAGAGAGGACAGGGAGACTTGAAGCTTTCTTT.

The chain carries TRBV19 and TRBJ2-1; TRBD1 agrees at 9 bases. Per germline, CDR1 LNHDA and CDR2 SQIVND (reference sequence). The V segment lost 5 bases and the J segment 7 bases; nucleotides outside the gene matches: 9. CDR3 length: 15 residues. The CDR3 region is CASSPLGTGINEQFF. For the CDR3, the DNA is TGTGCCAGTAGTCCACTCGGGACAGGGATAAATGAGCAGTTCTTC.

The V gene is TRBV4-3, the J gene TRBJ1-3, with no clear D. This CDR3 has 17 amino acids. CDR1 and CDR2 (germline): LGHNA, YSLEER. Trimming shortened V by 0 bases and J by 1 base, and 13 bases separated the two germline ends. The CDR3 sequence is CASSQDFGVRSGNTIYF. DNA for the CDR3: TGCGCCAGCAGCCAAGATTTCGGGGTTCGGTCTGGAAACACCATATATTTT.

The chain is built from TRBV27 and TRBJ1-2, with D possibly matching TRBD1 (6 bases). Looked up from germline, CDR1 is MNHEY and CDR2 is SMNVEV (reference sequence). With 2 bases removed from V and 8 bases from J, the gap between germline ends came to 12 bases. The CDR3 loop spans 13 amino acids. The CDR3 DNA is TGTGCCAGCAGTTTAATCCAGGGGCAAGGCTACACCTTC. Its translation is CASSLIQGQGYTF.

CDR3 protein: CASSQGVKDSPRGYTF. In nucleotides, the CDR3 is TGTGCCAGCAGCCAAGGAGTTAAGGACAGCCCCCGGGGCTACACCTTC. The V gene is TRBV14, the J gene TRBJ1-2; D possibly corresponds to TRBD1 (6 bases). With 1 base removed from V and 8 bases from J, the gap between germline ends came to 20 bases. The germline CDR1 and CDR2 sequences are SGHDN and FVKESK. The CDR3 consists of 16 residues.

This clone was counted once. V gene TRBV4-1 combines with J gene TRBJ2-2; 7 bases line up with TRBD1. In germline, CDR1 is MGHRA, CDR2 YSYEKL. This CDR3 comprises 16 residues. V was pared by 6 bases and J by 0 bases, with 7 bases of the junction left unmatched. CDR3 coding DNA: TGCGCCAGCAGACGACAGGGCCTCGCGAACACCGGGGAGCTGTTTTTT. It translates to CASRRQGLANTGELFF.

This clone was picked up a small number of times. The genes are TRBV2 and TRBJ2-2; D is uncertain. Germline lookup yields CDR1 SNHLY and CDR2 FYNNEI. CDR3 length: 11 residues. Trimming removed 1 base from V and 10 bases from J, with 4 bases in between. The CDR3 sequence is CASSEVAELFF. Here the CDR3 DNA reads TGTGCCAGCAGTGAAGTAGCGGAGCTGTTTTTT. Variable domain in full (rest from reference TRBV2 and TRBJ2-2): EPEVTQTPSHQVTQMGQEVILRCVPISNHLYFYWYRQILGQKVEFLVSFYNNEISEKSEIFDDQFSVERPDGSNFTLKIRSTKLEDSAMYFCASSEVAELFFGEGSRLTVL.

V gene TRBV15 combines with J gene TRBJ1-5; a possible D gene is TRBD1 (5 bases). The V gene's germline CDR1 is LNHNV and CDR2 YYDKDF (reference sequence). CDR3 length equals 14 residues. Trimming removed 1 base from V and 3 bases from J, with 7 bases in between. The CDR3 nucleotides are TGTGCCACCAGCAGAGGACAGATCAATCAGCCCCAGCATTTT. Its translation is CATSRGQINQPQHF.

This chain uses TRBV7-9 with TRBJ1-1; TRBD1 matches at 9 bases. V was clipped by 5 bases and J by 5 bases; unmatched bases: 6. Germline V lookup: CDR1 SEHNR, CDR2 FQNEAQ (reference sequence). The length of the CDR3 is 14 residues. The CDR3 spells CASSPGTGQTEAFF. Written as DNA, the CDR3 is TGTGCCAGCAGCCCGGGGACAGGGCAGACTGAAGCTTTCTTT.

The CDR3 spells CASSPRGHPILSTDTQYF. The CDR3 DNA reads as TGTGCCAGCAGCCCCCGGGGACACCCAATACTCAGCACAGATACGCAGTATTTT. This chain links TRBV7-2 with TRBJ2-3; D is perhaps TRBD1 (6 bases). Germline V lookup: CDR1 SGHTA, CDR2 FQGNSA. This CDR3 is built from 18 residues. Trimming left V 5 bases short and J 0 bases short, with 21 bases between.